This note documents a single T cell receptor beta chain sequence. Its antigen is currently not known. No per-base quality is available; no much larger clone lies one base away. This specimen belongs to a study of OX40 agonist ivuxolimab in advanced cancers. For the study in its entirety: Ivuxolimab, which targeted the costimulatory receptor OX40 (CD134), was an agonistic, fully human IgG2 monoclonal antibody. Intravenous ivuxolimab was administered to patients every 2 weeks at six dose levels: 0.01, 0.1, 0.3, 1.5, 3 and 10 mg/kg. Of the roughly 54 dose-escalation patients, hepatocellular carcinoma was present in 19, melanoma in roughly 15, renal cell carcinoma in 9 and head and neck cancer in 9. In the dose-escalation cohort, approximately 82% of patients were male, and the mean age was approximately 60 years, with a range of roughly 20 to 80. Prior anti-PD-1, anti-PD-L1 or anti-CTLA-4 therapy was permitted, and 40% of dose-escalation patients had received checkpoint inhibitors. Three dose-escalation patients achieved partial responses, one with hepatocellular carcinoma and two with cutaneous melanoma. Peripheral TCRbeta sequencing aimed to test whether ivuxolimab altered TCR sequence diversity and caused clonal T-cell expansion. The paper covers the monotherapy dose-escalation part of the phase I ivuxolimab trial, which included N of about 50 patients. Overall study results and their limits: In the 0.1-3.0 mg/kg groups, partial responders had among the lowest normalized peripheral clonal expansion, particularly in CD8+ T cells. Antigen specificity was not determined for the clonally expanded peripheral T cells. Clonal expansion of both CD4+ and CD8+ blood T cells was observed from baseline to week 6 at doses 0.1 to 3.0 mg/kg. Low levels of normalized T-cell clonal expansion were also seen in some patients who did not respond. After ivuxolimab, CD8+ T cells had more expanded clones than CD4+ T cells on average.

For sequencing of the TCRbeta CDR3 region, genomic DNA was extracted from the sorted cells. The immunoSEQ Assay was used to sequence the TCRbeta CDR3 regions. TCRdb limited this immuneACCESS table to in-frame rearrangements with V and J called. A share of clones is missing; checked studies link under half to unresolved V genes, and the rest is unexplained. This sample comprises some 45,000 clones, around 86% of them detected only once. Of the sample, under 40% is held by the ten largest clones. The CDR3 runs 14 amino acids, cysteine and phenylalanine included. Of the read, only the CDR3 DNA is kept; its 42 bases are in frame from base 1. V lost 1 base and J lost 4 bases; the stretch between them is 12 bases long. Based on the germline V gene, the CDR1 and CDR2 sequences are SGHRS and YFSETQ. Patients with autoimmune disease history or receiving systemic immunosuppression were excluded from the trial. Peripheral blood for TCR sequencing was collected from all dose cohorts at baseline, on cycle 4 day 1, and on cycle 7 day 1. Samples were obtained from an open-label, multicenter, first-in-human phase I dose-escalation trial of ivuxolimab. The trial enrolled adults with locally advanced or metastatic head and neck squamous cell, hepatocellular, melanoma or renal cell carcinoma. Before TCR sequencing, CD4+ T cells and CD8+ T cells were sorted from peripheral blood as separate populations.

This clonotype originated in an adult with an advanced solid tumor such as melanoma, head and neck, liver or kidney cancer. This chain joins TRBV5-1 to TRBJ2-7, and perhaps TRBD2 as D gene, on 6 matching bases. The sequencing here drew on CD4+ or CD8+ T cells sorted from blood, taken in a trial of the OX40 agonist ivuxolimab. The DNA sequence follows: TGCGCCAGCAGCTTGTTGCCGGGGGAGTACGAGCAGTACTTC. Its translation is CASSLLPGEYEQYF. The CDR3, completed at both ends by the reference TRBV5-1 and TRBJ2-7 genes, gives the full variable domain KAGVTQTPRYLIKTRGQQVTLSCSPISGHRSVSWYQQTPGQGLQFLFEYFSETQRNKGNFPGRFSGRQFSNSRSEMNVSTLELGDSALYLCASSLLPGEYEQYFGPGTRLTVT.